What follows is one T cell receptor beta chain and its context. Its cognate antigen is unknown. PCR used 60 Vbeta primers and 13 Jbeta primers. Measured with immunoSEQ multiplex PCR; TCRdb has only the in-frame clones, and not every one. The data contain roughly 150,000 clones, roughly 84% of them singletons. These data originate in a study of cytomegalovirus exposure and HLA in healthy donors. Regarding the study as a whole: Researchers reportedly found TCR beta sequences accurately predicted most subjects' HLA-A and HLA-B alleles.

The germline V gene has CDR1 SQVTM and CDR2 ANQGSEA. V lost 0 bases and J 8 bases, leaving 23 bases between the germline ends. This CDR3 spans 17 amino acids. The rearrangement joins TRBV29-1 to TRBJ2-1; a weak D match, TRBD2 (7 bases). Sequenced: PBMCs. This clonotype originated in a woman aged 18-29 years in good health and CMV-seronegative. The CDR3 sequence: CSVEDPMGGAFVDEQFF. CDR3 coding DNA: TGCAGCGTTGAAGATCCGATGGGGGGGGCCTTTGTCGATGAGCAGTTCTTC.